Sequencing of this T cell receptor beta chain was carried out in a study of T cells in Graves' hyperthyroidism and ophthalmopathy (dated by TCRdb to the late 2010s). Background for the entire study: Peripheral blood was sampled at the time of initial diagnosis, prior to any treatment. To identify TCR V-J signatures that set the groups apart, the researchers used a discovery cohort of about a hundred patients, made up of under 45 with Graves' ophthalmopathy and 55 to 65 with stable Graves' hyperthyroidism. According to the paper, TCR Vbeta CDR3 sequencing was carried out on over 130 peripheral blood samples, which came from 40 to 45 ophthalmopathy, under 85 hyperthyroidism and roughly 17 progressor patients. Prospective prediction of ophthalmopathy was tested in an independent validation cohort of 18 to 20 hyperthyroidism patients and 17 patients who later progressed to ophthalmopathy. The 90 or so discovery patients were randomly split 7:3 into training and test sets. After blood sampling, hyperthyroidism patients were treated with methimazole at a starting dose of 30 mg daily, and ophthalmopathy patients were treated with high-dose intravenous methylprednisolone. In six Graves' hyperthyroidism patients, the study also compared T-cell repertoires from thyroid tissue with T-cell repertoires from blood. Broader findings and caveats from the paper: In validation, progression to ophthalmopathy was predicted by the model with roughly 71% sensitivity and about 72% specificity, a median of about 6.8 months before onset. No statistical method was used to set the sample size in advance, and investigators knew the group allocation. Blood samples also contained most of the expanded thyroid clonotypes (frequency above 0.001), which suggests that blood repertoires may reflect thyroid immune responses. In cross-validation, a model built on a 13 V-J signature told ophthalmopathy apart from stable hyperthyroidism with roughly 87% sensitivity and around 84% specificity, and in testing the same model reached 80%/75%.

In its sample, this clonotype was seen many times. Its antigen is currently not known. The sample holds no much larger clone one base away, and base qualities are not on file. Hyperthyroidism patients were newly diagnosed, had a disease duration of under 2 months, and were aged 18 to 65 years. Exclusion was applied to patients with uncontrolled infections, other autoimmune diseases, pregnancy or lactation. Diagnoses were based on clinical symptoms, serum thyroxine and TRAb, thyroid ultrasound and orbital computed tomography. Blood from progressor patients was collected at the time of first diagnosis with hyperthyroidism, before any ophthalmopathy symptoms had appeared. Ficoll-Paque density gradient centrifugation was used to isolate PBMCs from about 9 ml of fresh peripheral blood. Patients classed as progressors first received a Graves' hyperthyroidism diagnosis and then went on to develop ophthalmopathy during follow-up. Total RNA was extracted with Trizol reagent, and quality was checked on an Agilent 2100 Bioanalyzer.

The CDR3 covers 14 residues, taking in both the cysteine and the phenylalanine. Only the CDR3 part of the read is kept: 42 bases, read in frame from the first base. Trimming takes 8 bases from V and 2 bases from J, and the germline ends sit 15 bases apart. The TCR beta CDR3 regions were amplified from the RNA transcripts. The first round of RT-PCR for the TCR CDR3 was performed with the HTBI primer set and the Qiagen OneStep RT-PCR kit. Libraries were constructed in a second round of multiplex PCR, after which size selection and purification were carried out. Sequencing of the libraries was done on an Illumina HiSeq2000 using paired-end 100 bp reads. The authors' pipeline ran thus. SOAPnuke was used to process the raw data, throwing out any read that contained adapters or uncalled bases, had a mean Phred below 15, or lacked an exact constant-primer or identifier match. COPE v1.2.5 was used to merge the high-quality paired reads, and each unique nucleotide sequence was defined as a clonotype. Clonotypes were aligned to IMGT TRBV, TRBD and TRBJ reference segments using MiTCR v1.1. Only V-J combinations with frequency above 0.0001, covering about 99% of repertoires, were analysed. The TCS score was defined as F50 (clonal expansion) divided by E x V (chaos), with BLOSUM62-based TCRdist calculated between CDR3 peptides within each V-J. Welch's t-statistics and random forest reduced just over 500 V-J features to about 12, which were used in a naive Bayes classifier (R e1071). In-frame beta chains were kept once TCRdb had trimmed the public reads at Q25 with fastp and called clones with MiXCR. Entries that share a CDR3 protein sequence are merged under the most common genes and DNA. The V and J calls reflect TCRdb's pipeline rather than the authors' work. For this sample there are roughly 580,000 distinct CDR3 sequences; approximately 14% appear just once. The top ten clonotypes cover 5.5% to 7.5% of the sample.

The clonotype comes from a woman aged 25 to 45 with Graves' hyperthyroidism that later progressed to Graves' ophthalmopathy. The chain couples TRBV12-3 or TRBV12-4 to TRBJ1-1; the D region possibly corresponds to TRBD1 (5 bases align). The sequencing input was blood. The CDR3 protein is CASSIRGTNTEAFF. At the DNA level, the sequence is TGTGCCAGCTCAATCCGGGGGACCAACACTGAAGCTTTCTTT.